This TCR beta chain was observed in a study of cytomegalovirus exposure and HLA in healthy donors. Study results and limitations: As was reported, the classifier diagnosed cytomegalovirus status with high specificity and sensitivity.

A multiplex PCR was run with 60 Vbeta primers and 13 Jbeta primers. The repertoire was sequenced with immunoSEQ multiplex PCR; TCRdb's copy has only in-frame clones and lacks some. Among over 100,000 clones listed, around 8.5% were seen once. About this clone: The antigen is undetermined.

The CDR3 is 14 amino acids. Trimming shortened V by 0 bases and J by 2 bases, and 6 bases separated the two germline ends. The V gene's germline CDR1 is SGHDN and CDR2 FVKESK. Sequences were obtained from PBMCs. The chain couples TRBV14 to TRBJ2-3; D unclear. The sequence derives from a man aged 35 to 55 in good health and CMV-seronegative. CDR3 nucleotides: TGTGCCAGCAGCCAAGACCCCTACACAGATACGCAGTATTTT. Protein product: CASSQDPYTDTQYF.